A single sample gave rise to the 28 T cell receptor beta chains below, sequenced in a study of blood T cell repertoires in COVID-19. Clones were read by immunoSEQ multiplex PCR, and TCRdb kept only the in-frame ones, dropping some. The data contain about 230,000 clones, approximately 85% of them singletons. Sequences were obtained from peripheral blood. Receptors originate from a man aged 45 to 65 with COVID-19, enrolled during active disease.

V usage is TRBV5-6 and J usage is TRBJ2-2; TRBD2 is a possible D gene (5 bases). CDR3 length: 15 amino acids. Deletions cut 1 base from V and 3 bases from J, with 10 bases between. Germline CDR1 is SGHDT and CDR2 is YYEEEE. CDR3 nucleotides: TGTGCCAGCAGCTTGTATGGACTGGACACCGGGGAGCTGTTTTTT. This sequence encodes CASSLYGLDTGELFF.

The chain couples TRBV7-6 to TRBJ1-3, with D perhaps matching TRBD1 (5 bases). V lost 4 bases and J lost 1, with 11 bases in between. Germline CDR1 is SGHVS and CDR2 is FNYEAQ. The CDR3 is made up of 15 amino acids. The CDR3 coding sequence is TGTGCCAGCAGCTCCTGGGGGGAGTCTGGAAACACCATATATTTT. Amino acids: CASSSWGESGNTIYF.

V usage is TRBV19 and J usage is TRBJ2-3; a weak D match, TRBD1 (6 bases). CDR3 length equals 13 residues. V was shortened by 7 bases and J by 0 bases, with 8 bases between the two germline ends. Germline V gene data show CDR1 as LNHDA and CDR2 as SQIVND (reference sequence). The chain's CDR3 is CASTRGSTDTQYF. CDR3 nucleotides: TGTGCCAGTACCAGGGGAAGCACAGATACGCAGTATTTT.

V is TRBV10-2 and J is TRBJ2-7; 10 bases are a match to TRBD2. Germline CDR1 reads WSHSY; CDR2 reads SAAADI. The CDR3 length is 15 residues. Trimming removed 5 bases from V and 7 bases from J; junction bases left unmatched: 11. In DNA form, the CDR3 reads TGCGCCAGCAGTCGGATGTCTAGCGGGGGCAAAGAGCAGTACTTC. Translated: CASSRMSSGGKEQYF.

By its share, this clone is medium-sized (0.01 to 0.1%). The J gene is TRBJ1-5, the V gene TRBV20-1; no reliable D call. The CDR3 extends over 14 amino acids. CDR1 is DFQATT and CDR2 is SNEGSKA in the germline V gene (reference sequence). V lost 3 bases and J lost 0, with 9 bases in between. The CDR3 DNA is TGCAGTGCTAGTACGGAGTATAGCAATCAGCCCCAGCATTTT. Protein product: CSASTEYSNQPQHF.

This clone was counted many times. The chain couples TRBV7-8 to TRBJ2-5, with a possible D match to TRBD2 (5 bases). From germline, CDR1 is SGHVS and CDR2 FQNEAQ. V was trimmed by 6 bases and J by 1 base, leaving 12 bases between them. This CDR3 has 14 residues. Written as DNA, the CDR3 is TGTGCCAGCAGTGCAGGACTGATCCAAGAGACCCAGTACTTC. Encoded protein: CASSAGLIQETQYF.

This chain links TRBV19 with TRBJ1-5, with D uncertain. CDR3 length equals 13 residues. V gave up 5 bases and J gave up 3 bases, with 8 bases separating them. Germline V lookup: CDR1 LNHDA, CDR2 SQIVND (reference sequence). The CDR3 here is CASSRASNQPQHF. The CDR3 nucleotides read TGTGCCAGTAGTCGAGCCTCCAATCAGCCCCAGCATTTT.

This chain uses TRBV3-1 (or the pseudogene TRBV3-2) with TRBJ2-5; TRBD2 is a possible D gene (6 bases). Trimming stripped 1 base from V and 2 bases from J, with 8 bases between. CDR3 size: 14 residues. The germline V gene has CDR1 LGHDT and CDR2 YNNKEL (reference sequence). The DNA of the CDR3 is TGTGCCAGCAGCCAAGTTGGGGGGCAAGAGACCCAGTACTTC. Translated, it gives CASSQVGGQETQYF.

CDR3 region: CASSSRETRLEAFF. For the CDR3, the DNA is TGTGCCAGCAGCTCCCGGGAAACCCGACTTGAGGCTTTCTTT. The chain recombines TRBV7-2 with TRBJ1-1; D is undetermined. Trimming stripped 4 bases from V and 11 bases from J, with 20 bases between. This CDR3 spans 14 amino acids. Germline assignment: CDR1 SGHTA and CDR2 FQGNSA.

V is TRBV18 and J is TRBJ1-1; weak D call: TRBD1 (5 bases). The CDR3 is made up of 14 amino acids. V was pared by 1 base and J by 3 bases, with 9 bases between. The germline V gene has CDR1 KGHSH and CDR2 LQKENI. CDR3 nucleotides: TGTGCCAGCTCACCACTGGGGGGGTACACTGAAGCTTTCTTT. Encoded protein: CASSPLGGYTEAFF.

The chain joins TRBV7-9 to TRBJ1-1; D may be TRBD1 (6 bases). Germline V gene sequence: CDR1 SEHNR, CDR2 FQNEAQ (reference sequence). This CDR3 comprises 17 residues. Between the trimmed V and J ends, which lost 5 bases and 4 bases, there was a span of 23 bases. The CDR3 nucleotides read TGTGCCAGCAGCCCCCCGAGGTGGGGGGGCCGGGGCACTGAAGCTTTCTTT. As protein: CASSPPRWGGRGTEAFF.

This chain links TRBV5-1 with TRBJ1-5; 7 nucleotides align to TRBD1. With V trimmed by 0 bases and J by 7 bases, 4 bases remained unmatched. CDR1 and CDR2 (germline): SGHRS, YFSETQ. CDR3 size: 14 residues. The CDR3 DNA is TGCGCCAGCAGCTTGGAACAGGGGCGACAGCCCCAGCATTTT. Encoded protein: CASSLEQGRQPQHF.

The chain uses TRBV4-2 and TRBJ1-4; no reliable D call. This CDR3 spans 15 amino acids. Germline lookup yields CDR1 LGHNA and CDR2 YNFKEQ. The ends were cut back, 0 bases at V and 4 bases at J, with 9 bases in the middle. The CDR3 DNA is TGTGCCAGCAGCCAAGATTCCGGTTATAATGAAAAACTGTTTTTT. Translating gives CASSQDSGYNEKLFF.

The chain combines TRBV7-6 with TRBJ2-2, with TRBD1 matching over 11 bases. The V gene end was trimmed by 7 bases and the J gene end by 1 base; junction bases not matched to a gene: 2. This CDR3 region has 15 residues. In germline, CDR1 is SGHVS, CDR2 FNYEAQ. The CDR3 spells CASKGQGVNTGELFF. The CDR3 nucleotides are TGTGCCAGCAAGGGACAGGGGGTGAACACCGGGGAGCTGTTTTTT.

V usage is TRBV7-9 and J usage is TRBJ2-5; 7 nucleotides line up with TRBD1. This CDR3 is built from 13 residues. J gave up 4 bases and V 5 bases, and 4 bases lay outside the gene matches. From germline, CDR1 is SEHNR and CDR2 FQNEAQ (reference sequence). CDR3 coding DNA: TGTGCCAGCAGCCCGACAGGGAGAGAGACCCAGTACTTC. As protein: CASSPTGRETQYF.

The chain is built from TRBV28 and TRBJ2-7, with TRBD1 identical over 9 bases. The ends lost 4 bases at V and 7 bases at J; junction bases unmatched: 11. The CDR3 runs 15 residues. Germline values: CDR1 MDHEN, CDR2 SYDVKM. DNA for the CDR3: TGTGCCAGCAGTTCGGGACAGGGCCTCTACGAGGAGCAGTACTTC. Translation: CASSSGQGLYEEQYF.

J is TRBJ1-5 and V is TRBV28, with 8 bases aligning to TRBD1. The CDR3 totals 16 residues. Trimming took 6 bases from V and 1 from J; bases not matched to a gene: 8. CDR1 is MDHEN and CDR2 is SYDVKM in the germline V gene. CDR3 amino acids: CASRPGGARSNQPQHF. The DNA of the CDR3 is TGTGCCAGCAGGCCAGGGGGCGCCCGGAGCAATCAGCCCCAGCATTTT. Full variable domain (remainder filled in from reference TRBV28 and TRBJ1-5): DVKVTQSSRYLVKRTGEKVFLECVQDMDHENMFWYRQDPGLGLRLIYFSYDVKMKEKGDIPEGYSVSREKKERFSLILESASTNQTSMYLCASRPGGARSNQPQHFGDGTRLSIL.

The chain links TRBV11-2 to TRBJ2-2; no clear D. Trimming took off 4 bases at V and 7 bases at J, with 4 bases between the two ends. This CDR3 region has 11 residues. The germline V gene encodes CDR1 SGHAT and CDR2 FQNNGV. CDR3 sequence: CASSSYGELFF. The CDR3, as DNA: TGTGCCAGCAGCTCTTACGGGGAGCTGTTTTTT.

This chain links TRBV11-2 with TRBJ2-2; 7 nucleotides match TRBD2. This CDR3 spans 16 amino acids. The V gene end was trimmed by 5 bases and the J gene end by 3 bases; junction bases not matched to a gene: 9. Germline V CDR1 and CDR2: SGHAT, FQNNGV. The CDR3 coding sequence is TGTGCCAGCAGCCCCCGGCCTAGCGGTTACACCGGGGAGCTGTTTTTT. It translates to CASSPRPSGYTGELFF.

J is TRBJ2-6 and V is TRBV19, with a possible D match to TRBD2 (6 bases). CDR3 length equals 17 residues. Germline CDR1 LNHDA, CDR2 SQIVND (reference sequence). The V end lost 7 bases, the J end lost 1 base, and 17 bases lay between the germline ends. CDR3 amino acids: CASTPFGRESGANVLTF. In nucleotides, the CDR3 is TGTGCCAGTACCCCCTTCGGGCGGGAATCTGGGGCCAACGTCCTGACTTTC. The full variable domain, with the rest looked up from reference TRBV19 and TRBJ2-6, is DGGITQSPKYLFRKEGQNVTLSCEQNLNHDAMYWYRQDPGQGLRLIYYSQIVNDFQKGDIAEGYSVSREKKESFPLTVTSAQKNPTAFYLCASTPFGRESGANVLTFGAGSRLTVL.

The chain recombines TRBV5-1 with TRBJ1-1, with 9 bases matching TRBD1. Germline V CDR1 and CDR2: SGHRS, YFSETQ. The V and J ends lost 4 bases and 11 bases, in that order; junction bases with no gene match: 9. This CDR3 is 13 amino acids long. CDR3 in DNA: TGCGCCAGCAGCGCAGGGACAGGGTTCCCGGCTTTCTTT. As protein: CASSAGTGFPAFF.

This clone was detected once. CDR3 in DNA: TGTGCCAGCAGCCAAAACGGGGGGCCGGGTGAGACCCAGTACTTC. It specifies CASSQNGGPGETQYF. This chain joins TRBV3-1 (or the pseudogene TRBV3-2) and TRBJ2-5, with a possible D match to TRBD2 (7 bases). There are 15 residues in the CDR3. Germline assignment: CDR1 LGHDT and CDR2 YNNKEL (reference sequence). V was pared by 2 bases and J by 5 bases, with 15 bases between.

The chain employs TRBV6-2 or TRBV6-3 and TRBJ1-1, with D unclear. The CDR3 runs to 14 residues. V was trimmed by 6 bases and J by 2 bases, leaving 13 bases between them. CDR1 is MNHEY, CDR2 SVGEGT, per germline. The chain's CDR3 is CASSHGERNTEAFF. The CDR3 DNA sequence: TGTGCCAGCAGCCACGGCGAGCGTAACACTGAAGCTTTCTTT.

This CDR3 is CASSLQGALETQYF. The CDR3 nucleotides read TGCGCCAGCAGCCTACAGGGAGCTTTGGAGACCCAGTACTTC. This chain joins TRBV5-1 and TRBJ2-5; D may be TRBD1 (6 bases). Per the germline V gene, CDR1 is SGHRS and CDR2 is YFSETQ. With 4 bases removed from V and 5 bases from J, the gap between germline ends came to 15 bases. The CDR3 covers 14 residues.

This rearrangement joins TRBV6-5 to TRBJ2-3; TRBD2 is a possible D gene (5 bases). Deletions cut 6 bases from V and 2 bases from J, with 12 bases between. Germline CDR1 reads MNHEY; CDR2 reads SVGAGI. The CDR3 is made up of 14 amino acids. The CDR3 here is CASRTSGATDTQYF. The DNA for the CDR3 is TGTGCCAGCAGAACCAGCGGCGCCACAGATACGCAGTATTTT.

V usage is TRBV10-2 and J usage is TRBJ1-2; D is ambiguous. The CDR3 spans 13 residues. The germline V gene encodes CDR1 WSHSY and CDR2 SAAADI. V lost 5 bases and J lost 7, with 14 bases in between. CDR3 protein: CASSIRAAGGYTF. CDR3 DNA sequence: TGCGCCAGCAGTATCCGTGCCGCGGGTGGCTACACCTTC.

The chain joins TRBV3-1 (or the pseudogene TRBV3-2) to TRBJ2-5, with 8 nucleotides matching TRBD2. The germline V gene encodes CDR1 LGHDT and CDR2 YNNKEL (reference sequence). V trimming: 3 bases; J trimming: 4 bases; junction bases outside the gene matches: 4. This CDR3 has 14 amino acids. The CDR3 spells CASSHPGGRETQYF. The CDR3, as DNA: TGTGCCAGCAGCCACCCGGGGGGGCGAGAGACCCAGTACTTC.

V gene TRBV5-1 combines with J gene TRBJ1-6; TRBD1 might be the D (6 bases). There are 15 residues in the CDR3. CDR1 is SGHRS and CDR2 is YFSETQ in the germline V gene. Trimming took 4 bases from V and 12 from J, leaving 20 bases between them. CDR3 DNA sequence: TGCGCCAGCAGCGATGACGGGACGGGGGGACAACCCCTCCACTTT. The encoded protein is CASSDDGTGGQPLHF.